One sample yielded the 32 T cell receptor beta chains listed below, sequenced in a study of T cell responses to AZD1222 COVID-19 vaccine (dated by TCRdb to about 2021). The time point label for this specimen denotes: about 28 days (+/-7) after the second vaccine dose. Libraries were constructed by the immunoSEQ multiplex PCR assay. Imported from immuneACCESS, the table was reduced by TCRdb to in-frame sequences with V and J called. These copies leave out some clones; in studies compared against another copy, an unresolved V gene accounts for under half, and the cause of the remainder is not known. For this sample the table gives 90,000 to 120,000 clones, of which around 92% were detected only once. The leading ten clones occupy over 7% of the sample. The sample in question was peripheral blood, obtained 28 days after the second AZD1222 dose. These receptors were taken from an adult who received the AZD1222 COVID-19 vaccine.

The genes are TRBV5-1 and TRBJ1-6, with D possibly matching TRBD1 (6 bases). V gave up 0 bases and J gave up 7 bases, with 11 bases separating them. The CDR3 consists of 15 residues. The germline V gene encodes CDR1 SGHRS and CDR2 YFSETQ. The CDR3 is CASSLEQGRNSPLHF. CDR3 DNA: TGCGCCAGCAGCTTGGAGCAGGGGCGGAATTCACCCCTCCACTTT.

The chain recombines TRBV7-2 with TRBJ1-5; TRBD1 is a possible D gene (6 bases). CDR1 is SGHTA, CDR2 FQGNSA, per germline. V shed 5 bases and J shed 7 bases, with 18 bases lying between them. There are 15 residues in the CDR3. The CDR3 DNA is TGTGCCAGCAGCCAAGACAGGAGGTTCGAACAGCCCCAGCATTTT. This translates into CASSQDRRFEQPQHF.

This chain links TRBV27 with TRBJ1-5, with unresolved D. The length of the CDR3 is 15 residues. From germline, CDR1 is MNHEY and CDR2 SMNVEV (reference sequence). V lost 2 bases and J 1 base, leaving 9 bases between the germline ends. CDR3 sequence (DNA): TGTGCCAGCAGTTTAAGTGGGTCGAGCAATCAGCCCCAGCATTTT. Protein product: CASSLSGSSNQPQHF.

This clone was detected only once. The CDR3 DNA sequence: TGTGCCAGCAGCCAAGCCGGGACAGGGCCCTACGAGCAGTACTTC. As protein: CASSQAGTGPYEQYF. The rearrangement uses TRBV4-2 and TRBJ2-7, with 9 bases identical to TRBD1. J lost 2 bases, V lost 1 base, and 3 bases had no gene match. This CDR3 contains 15 residues. CDR1 is LGHNA, CDR2 YNFKEQ, per germline.

This clone was seen once. The chain employs TRBV5-4 and TRBJ1-3, with 8 bases matching TRBD1. CDR3 length: 15 residues. J lost 1 base, V lost 2 bases, and 2 bases had no gene match. Germline V gene lookup returns CDR1 SGHNT and CDR2 YYREEE (reference sequence). The CDR3: CASSLDRGSGNTIYF. The CDR3 nucleotides read TGTGCCAGCAGCTTAGACAGGGGTTCTGGAAACACCATATATTTT.

The chain combines TRBV4-2 with TRBJ1-4; D may be TRBD1 (6 bases). This CDR3 comprises 15 residues. V was cut by 3 bases and J by 4 bases, with 12 bases left in between. Germline V gene sequence: CDR1 LGHNA, CDR2 YNFKEQ. As DNA, the CDR3 is TGTGCCAGCAGCCAGGAGGGGGGCTATAATGAAAAACTGTTTTTT. Residues: CASSQEGGYNEKLFF.

The chain employs TRBV19 and TRBJ1-5, with no clear D. Trimming pared 4 bases from V and 4 bases from J, leaving 11 bases between. CDR1 and CDR2 (germline): LNHDA, SQIVND (reference sequence). This CDR3 is built from 14 residues. The CDR3 DNA follows: TGTGCCAGTAGTAGGGCGGACTCAAATCAGCCCCAGCATTTT. Its protein is CASSRADSNQPQHF.

The rearrangement joins TRBV3-1 (or the pseudogene TRBV3-2) to TRBJ2-1; D unresolved. The CDR3 is 14 residues long. Deletions cut 3 bases from V and 7 bases from J, with 13 bases between. CDR1 and CDR2 (germline): LGHDT, YNNKEL (reference sequence). DNA for the CDR3: TGTGCCAGCAGCCAGGGCGTAGTAGATAATGAGCAGTTCTTC. This codes for CASSQGVVDNEQFF.

The V gene is TRBV28, the J gene TRBJ1-5, with a tentative D call TRBD1 (5 bases). This CDR3 region has 14 residues. Germline CDR1 MDHEN, CDR2 SYDVKM. Trimming pared 6 bases from V and 9 bases from J, leaving 18 bases between. CDR3 amino acids: CASRGTDLRRPQHF. CDR3 bases: TGTGCCAGCAGGGGGACCGACCTTCGTCGGCCCCAGCATTTT.

This chain connects TRBV29-1 to TRBJ2-2; possibly TRBD2 for D (5 bases). Looked up from germline, CDR1 is SQVTM and CDR2 is ANQGSEA. Trimming shortened V by 3 bases and J by 2 bases, and 13 bases separated the two germline ends. There are 15 residues in the CDR3. For the CDR3, the DNA is TGCAGCGTTGAGGCAGGAGGTGGTAACACCGGGGAGCTGTTTTTT. Encoded protein: CSVEAGGGNTGELFF.

The CDR3: CASSAHVGVDTGELFF. CDR3 nucleotide sequence: TGTGCCAGCAGCGCCCATGTGGGGGTGGACACCGGGGAGCTGTTTTTT. The gene calls are TRBV9 and TRBJ2-2; D could derive from TRBD1 or TRBD2 (5 bases each). V lost 3 bases and J lost 3, with 15 bases in between. CDR3 length: 16 residues. Germline CDR1 is SGDLS and CDR2 is YYNGEE. The variable domain in full, with the rest retrieved from reference TRBV9 and TRBJ2-2, is DSGVTQTPKHLITATGQRVTLRCSPRSGDLSVYWYQQSLDQGLQFLIQYYNGEERAKGNILERFSAQQFPDLHSELNLSSLELGDSALYFCASSAHVGVDTGELFFGEGSRLTVL.

The chain joins TRBV30 to TRBJ1-5, with D hard to call. The CDR3 has 14 residues. With 0 bases removed from V and 6 bases from J, the gap between germline ends came to 12 bases. The germline CDR1 and CDR2 sequences are GTSNPN and SVGIG (reference sequence). CDR3 in amino acids: CAWSVGPDGQPQHF. CDR3 nucleotide sequence: TGTGCCTGGAGTGTTGGGCCGGATGGTCAGCCCCAGCATTTT.

The chain is built from TRBV2 and TRBJ1-2, with D possibly TRBD1 on 6 matching bases. The CDR3 totals 11 residues. Germline V gene sequence: CDR1 SNHLY, CDR2 FYNNEI. With 4 bases removed from V and 13 bases from J, the gap between germline ends came to 13 bases. CDR3 in amino acids: CASSAGAPITF. In DNA form, the CDR3 reads TGTGCCAGCAGTGCAGGGGCCCCGATCACCTTC.

The CDR3 DNA sequence: TGTGCCCATAACCGGGGGCGACAGGATGAGCAGTTCTTC. This sequence encodes CAHNRGRQDEQFF. The chain couples TRBV7-2 to TRBJ2-1; D may be TRBD1 or TRBD2 (6 bases each). The length of the CDR3 is 13 residues. Trimming cost V 11 bases and J 8 bases, with 19 bases left between them. The germline CDR1 and CDR2 sequences are SGHTA and FQGNSA.

The chain carries TRBV18 and TRBJ2-5, with D unclear. The CDR3 has 12 residues. The V and J ends lost 2 bases and 1 base respectively, with 2 bases between them. Germline CDR1 is KGHSH and CDR2 is LQKENI. The CDR3 sequence: CASSPSQETQYF. Written as DNA, the CDR3 is TGTGCCAGCTCACCAAGCCAAGAGACCCAGTACTTC.

J is TRBJ1-6 and V is TRBV7-2; the D gene is possibly TRBD1 (6 bases). The CDR3 totals 14 residues. The V gene's germline CDR1 is SGHTA and CDR2 FQGNSA. V shed 0 bases and J shed 7 bases, with 7 bases lying between them. As DNA, the CDR3 is TGTGCCAGCAGCTTAGCAGGGGGGAATTCACCCCTCCACTTT. Translating gives CASSLAGGNSPLHF.

The chain is built from TRBV19 and TRBJ1-2; tentatively, D is TRBD1 (5 bases). The CDR3 runs 12 residues. The ends were cut back, 3 bases at V and 10 bases at J, with 12 bases in the middle. Germline lookup yields CDR1 LNHDA and CDR2 SQIVND (reference sequence). The CDR3 spells CASSMSGVDYTF. CDR3 DNA: TGTGCCAGTAGTATGTCGGGGGTAGACTACACCTTC.

The chain uses TRBV7-6 and TRBJ2-5; 10 bases align to TRBD1. V shed 5 bases, J shed 5 bases, and the junction held 17 bases outside the gene matches. The CDR3 is 18 residues long. CDR1 and CDR2 from the germline V gene are SGHVS and FNYEAQ. The CDR3 sequence: CASSPRSAGQGVGETQYF. Here the CDR3 DNA reads TGTGCCAGCAGCCCCCGTTCCGCAGGACAGGGGGTGGGTGAGACCCAGTACTTC. Looking up the rest from reference TRBV7-6 and TRBJ2-5 gives the full variable domain: GAGVSQSPRYKVTKRGQDVALRCDPISGHVSLYWYRQALGQGPEFLTYFNYEAQQDKSGLPNDRFSAERPEGSISTLTIQRTEQRDSAMYRCASSPRSAGQGVGETQYFGPGTRLLVL.

The rearrangement uses TRBV9 and TRBJ2-6; D is unclear. Trimming removed 3 bases at V and 0 bases at J, with 10 bases between. Per germline, CDR1 SGDLS and CDR2 YYNGEE. This CDR3 region has 16 residues. Written as DNA, the CDR3 is TGTGCCAGCAGCGCCCTGACGGTCTCTGGGGCCAACGTCCTGACTTTC. This codes for CASSALTVSGANVLTF. The full variable domain, completed using reference TRBV9 and TRBJ2-6, is DSGVTQTPKHLITATGQRVTLRCSPRSGDLSVYWYQQSLDQGLQFLIQYYNGEERAKGNILERFSAQQFPDLHSELNLSSLELGDSALYFCASSALTVSGANVLTFGAGSRLTVL.

J is TRBJ2-7 and V is TRBV7-8, with a tentative D call TRBD2 (5 bases). Germline V CDR1 and CDR2: SGHVS, FQNEAQ. There are 16 residues in the CDR3. The V end lost 5 bases, the J end lost 0 bases, and 17 bases lay between the germline ends. CDR3 sequence reads: CASSPLRTLSSYEQYF. For the CDR3, the DNA is TGTGCCAGCAGCCCACTGAGGACTCTTAGCTCCTACGAGCAGTACTTC.

V gene TRBV5-1 combines with J gene TRBJ1-3; D is unresolved. Trimming stripped 0 bases from V and 0 bases from J, with 7 bases between. Germline V lookup: CDR1 SGHRS, CDR2 YFSETQ. CDR3 length: 15 amino acids. The CDR3 DNA sequence: TGCGCCAGCAGCTTGGAAAGCGGCTCTGGAAACACCATATATTTT. Amino acid sequence: CASSLESGSGNTIYF.

The chain employs TRBV6-6 and TRBJ2-7; 7 bases map to TRBD2. V was pared by 10 bases and J by 3 bases, with 9 bases of the junction left unmatched. This CDR3 contains 13 residues. The germline V gene encodes CDR1 MNHNY and CDR2 SVGAGI (reference sequence). The DNA for the CDR3 is TGTGCCACCCGACGGACTAGTTTCTACGAGCAGTACTTC. Its protein product is CATRRTSFYEQYF.

This clone was seen a handful of times. The J gene is TRBJ2-3, the V gene TRBV14; 7 positions agree with TRBD2. This CDR3 region has 15 residues. The junction had 6 bases not matched to a gene; V was cut back by 4 bases and J by 2 bases. Looked up from germline, CDR1 is SGHDN and CDR2 is FVKESK. The CDR3 is CASSPLASNTDTQYF. CDR3 nucleotide sequence: TGTGCCAGCAGCCCACTAGCGTCAAACACAGATACGCAGTATTTT.

The V and J genes are TRBV27 and TRBJ1-4, with D unclear. The length of the CDR3 is 14 residues. Between the trimmed V and J ends, which lost 7 bases and 8 bases, there was a span of 17 bases. Germline V gene lookup returns CDR1 MNHEY and CDR2 SMNVEV (reference sequence). The DNA of the CDR3 is TGTGCCAGCAAGAATCGGCAGACGGGAGAAAAACTGTTTTTT. Translating it yields CASKNRQTGEKLFF.

This clone occurred once. The chain uses TRBV14 and TRBJ2-7, with 9 nucleotides matching TRBD2. The CDR3 length is 15 residues. Germline lookup yields CDR1 SGHDN and CDR2 FVKESK. V trimming: 0 bases; J trimming: 6 bases; junction bases outside the gene matches: 6. The CDR3 region has the DNA TGTGCCAGCAGCCAAGAAATAGCGGGAGTCGGCGAGCAGTACTTC. Translated: CASSQEIAGVGEQYF. Filled out from reference TRBV14 and TRBJ2-7, the complete variable domain reads EAGVTQFPSHSVIEKGQTVTLRCDPISGHDNLYWYRRVMGKEIKFLLHFVKESKQDESGMPNNRFLAERTGGTYSTLKVQPAELEDSGVYFCASSQEIAGVGEQYFGPGTRLTVT.

The chain has TRBV28 and TRBJ2-1; TRBD2 aligns across 8 bases. CDR1 and CDR2 (germline): MDHEN, SYDVKM. V lost 1 base to trimming and J lost 9 bases; unmatched junction nucleotides: 2. This CDR3 has 13 residues. The CDR3 loop is CASSLLAGTEQFF. In DNA form, the CDR3 reads TGTGCCAGCAGTTTATTAGCGGGAACTGAGCAGTTCTTC. The variable domain in full, completed from reference TRBV28 and TRBJ2-1, reads DVKVTQSSRYLVKRTGEKVFLECVQDMDHENMFWYRQDPGLGLRLIYFSYDVKMKEKGDIPEGYSVSREKKERFSLILESASTNQTSMYLCASSLLAGTEQFFGPGTRLTVL.

The gene calls are TRBV6-5 and TRBJ2-2; unclear D gene. CDR3 length: 15 residues. V gave up 0 bases and J gave up 4 bases, with 9 bases separating them. From germline, CDR1 is MNHEY and CDR2 SVGAGI. Here the CDR3 DNA reads TGTGCCAGCAGTTACTCGGGGTGGGGCACCGGGGAGCTGTTTTTT. It codes for CASSYSGWGTGELFF.

The chain joins TRBV5-4 to TRBJ1-2; no reliable D call. This CDR3 comprises 12 residues. The germline CDR1 and CDR2 sequences are SGHNT and YYREEE (reference sequence). CDR3 in amino acids: CVVGIVNYGYTF. CDR3 DNA: TGTGTCGTGGGAATAGTTAACTATGGCTACACCTTC.

This chain connects TRBV4-3 to TRBJ2-7; TRBD2 matches at 8 bases. CDR1 LGHNA and CDR2 YSLEER come from the germline V gene. Unmatched junction bases numbered 5, after V lost 3 bases and J lost 1 base. CDR3 size: 15 residues. In DNA, the CDR3 is TGCGCCAGCAGCCAGGAGCGGGAGTGGTCCTACGAGCAGTACTTC. As protein: CASSQEREWSYEQYF.

V gene TRBV6-1 combines with J gene TRBJ2-1; D possibly corresponds to TRBD2 (6 bases). Germline values: CDR1 MNHNS, CDR2 SASEGT. The CDR3 is 14 residues long. V dropped 2 bases and J dropped 3 bases, with 8 bases sitting between them. CDR3 DNA: TGTGCCAGCAGTGAACTAGCGAACTACAATGAGCAGTTCTTC. Residues: CASSELANYNEQFF.

The CDR3 nucleotides read TGTGCCAGCAGCGTAGAACAGGGTGTTGGCGGCTACACCTTC. This translates into CASSVEQGVGGYTF. The V and J genes are TRBV9 and TRBJ1-2; tentatively, D is TRBD1 (6 bases). V gave up 0 bases and J gave up 8 bases, with 14 bases separating them. This CDR3 has 14 amino acids. Germline V CDR1 and CDR2: SGDLS, YYNGEE.

V is TRBV7-9 and J is TRBJ2-7, with D perhaps TRBD2 (6 bases). V shed 4 bases and J shed 1 base, with 8 bases lying between them. Per germline, CDR1 SEHNR and CDR2 FQNEAQ (reference sequence). This CDR3 comprises 13 residues. The DNA for the CDR3 is TGTGCCAGCAGCTCGGGGGTTTCCTACGAGCAGTACTTC. It codes for CASSSGVSYEQYF.